These 5 T cell receptor beta chains came from one sample sequenced in a study of T cells in localized non-small cell lung cancer. TCRdb's table, derived via immunoSEQ multiplex PCR, lists solely in-frame clones and lacks some. The sample has 55,000 to 75,000 clones; approximately 90% are singletons. Sequencing was performed on peripheral blood, taken before any cancer treatment. The receptor source for this set is a man between 40 and 70 years old with stage I lung adenocarcinoma.

The chain uses TRBV19 and TRBJ2-2; tentative D call: TRBD1 (5 bases). This CDR3 region has 13 residues. V lost 9 bases, J lost 4 bases, and 12 bases lay in between. Germline lookup yields CDR1 LNHDA and CDR2 SQIVND (reference sequence). In DNA, the CDR3 is TGTGCCAGCCTGACAGTCCTCACCGGGGAGCTGTTTTTT. Amino acid sequence: CASLTVLTGELFF.

The chain combines TRBV4-1 with TRBJ1-1; D is perhaps TRBD1 (5 bases). The CDR3 extends over 14 amino acids. The ends were cut back, 6 bases at V and 1 base at J, with 12 bases in the middle. Germline values: CDR1 MGHRA, CDR2 YSYEKL. The CDR3 coding sequence is TGCGCCAGCAGTCCCACCGGGACGAACACTGAAGCTTTCTTT. Residues: CASSPTGTNTEAFF.

This CDR3 reads CASSIPGAGNTEAFF. The DNA for the CDR3 is TGTGCCAGTAGTATCCCGGGGGCGGGGAACACTGAAGCTTTCTTT. The chain joins TRBV19 to TRBJ1-1; a possible D gene is TRBD1 (6 bases). Between the trimmed V and J ends, which lost 3 bases and 1 base, there was a span of 12 bases. Germline-derived CDR1 and CDR2 are LNHDA and SQIVND (reference sequence). CDR3 size: 15 residues.

The chain combines TRBV5-1 with TRBJ2-1, with TRBD2 identical over 7 bases. The germline CDR1 and CDR2 sequences are SGHRS and YFSETQ. V gave up 4 bases and J gave up 1 base; unmatched junction bases: 8. CDR3 length: 16 residues. In DNA, the CDR3 is TGCGCCAGCAGCCCGCGGGTCGGGGGGTCCTACAATGAGCAGTTCTTC. The encoded protein is CASSPRVGGSYNEQFF.

V gene TRBV10-2 combines with J gene TRBJ2-3; a weak D match, TRBD2 (6 bases). The CDR3 sequence is 13 residues long. Germline V gene sequence: CDR1 WSHSY, CDR2 SAAADI. V lost 5 bases and J 10 bases, leaving 16 bases between the germline ends. CDR3 DNA: TGCGCCAGCAGTATGGGACTTCCAACTTCGCAGTATTTT. Translating it yields CASSMGLPTSQYF.